This note documents a single T cell receptor beta chain sequence. Its specificity is not known. Unmatched junction bases numbered 9, after V lost 3 bases and J lost 7 bases. The CDR3 extends over 15 amino acids. This sample stems from a study of identical twins. Every one of the donors was a healthy Caucasian. TCRdb reprocessed the 5' RACE reads via MiXCR and lists one record per CDR3 protein. The table includes roughly 720,000 distinct CDR3 sequences, roughly 18% detected once. General study results and limits: Compared with unrelated sharing, twin-shared out-of-frame alpha sequences had more low-probability sequences. Not following the same donors, the study drew its conclusions from cross-sectional statistical analysis.

These same records also appear under a second study, on T cells expressing NK-cell markers. That paper adds: The same clonotypes also predominated in the CD3+CD56-NKG2C+ fraction of several donors.

What was sequenced was PBMCs. The sequence was obtained from a woman younger than 35 in good health. The chain is built from TRBV12-3 or TRBV12-4 and TRBJ2-7, with TRBD2 matching 10 bases. CDR3 loop: CASSFLSGGAEEQYF. CDR3 nucleotides: TGTGCCAGCAGTTTCCTAAGCGGGGGGGCTGAAGAGCAGTACTTC.